One sample yielded the 27 T cell receptor beta chains listed below, sequenced in a study of lymphopenia after photon versus proton radiotherapy. Here immunoSEQ multiplex PCR was the method, and the copy in TCRdb shows in-frame clones only, minus some. Here the sample spans about 160,000 clones, 75% to 90% being singletons. Material: peripheral blood, obtained from a patient treated with photon-based radiotherapy. The receptors shown here come from a man between 45 and 60 years old with gastric cancer.

The CDR3, as DNA: TGTGCCAGCAGCTTAGAGAGGGGCCACGAGCAGTACTTC. Protein: CASSLERGHEQYF. The chain joins TRBV7-6 to TRBJ2-7; tentatively, D is TRBD1 or TRBD2 (5 bases each). This CDR3 spans 13 amino acids. Per the germline V gene, CDR1 is SGHVS and CDR2 is FNYEAQ. Trimming cost V 1 base and J 5 bases, with 9 bases left between them. Supplemented by reference TRBV7-6 and TRBJ2-7, the full variable domain reads GAGVSQSPRYKVTKRGQDVALRCDPISGHVSLYWYRQALGQGPEFLTYFNYEAQQDKSGLPNDRFSAERPEGSISTLTIQRTEQRDSAMYRCASSLERGHEQYFGPGTRLTVT.

J is TRBJ2-7 and V is TRBV5-1; D possibly corresponds to TRBD2 (5 bases). In germline, CDR1 is SGHRS, CDR2 YFSETQ. This CDR3 contains 15 residues. V lost 0 bases to trimming and J lost 1 base, with 11 bases between them. CDR3 amino acids: CASSLGGSGSYEQYF. In DNA, the CDR3 is TGCGCCAGCAGCTTGGGAGGGAGCGGATCCTACGAGCAGTACTTC.

The J gene is TRBJ2-7, the V gene TRBV6-5, with D tentatively TRBD1 (6 bases). Germline loops: CDR1 MNHEY, CDR2 SVGAGI. Between the trimmed V and J ends, which lost 8 bases and 5 bases, there was a span of 16 bases. The CDR3 length is 13 residues. CDR3 nucleotides: TGTGCCAGCGGCGGCAGGGGAGCCCACGAGCAGTACTTC. Encoded protein: CASGGRGAHEQYF.

The rearrangement uses TRBV7-3 and TRBJ2-5; no definite D call. The CDR3 spans 13 residues. Trimming took off 6 bases at V and 0 bases at J, with 8 bases between the two ends. Germline-derived CDR1 and CDR2 are SGHTA and FQGTGA. For the CDR3, the DNA is TGTGCCAGCAGGCCCCCGAACCAAGAGACCCAGTACTTC. Its protein product is CASRPPNQETQYF.

The chain recombines TRBV19 with TRBJ2-7, with D perhaps TRBD2 (5 bases). Trimming left V 7 bases short and J 5 bases short, with 18 bases between. This CDR3 is built from 14 residues. CDR1 and CDR2 from the germline V gene are LNHDA and SQIVND (reference sequence). CDR3 sequence (DNA): TGTGCCAGTAACCCGAACGGGGTGAGCCACGAGCAGTACTTC. This encodes CASNPNGVSHEQYF.

The chain joins TRBV28 to TRBJ2-2, with a possible D match to TRBD1 (5 bases). CDR3 length: 15 residues. With 10 bases removed from V and 1 base from J, the gap between germline ends came to 16 bases. Germline V gene lookup returns CDR1 MDHEN and CDR2 SYDVKM. CDR3 sequence (DNA): TGTGCCACCCGGGTAGGGGCTCGGAACACCGGGGAGCTGTTTTTT. Its protein product is CATRVGARNTGELFF.

This sequence joins TRBV6-1 and TRBJ1-2; D unclear. The CDR3 is made up of 14 amino acids. Trimming took off 2 bases at V and 7 bases at J, with 14 bases between the two ends. CDR1 is MNHNS, CDR2 SASEGT, per germline. CDR3 coding DNA: TGTGCCAGCAGTGAATCACTTCCCGCGGGTGGCTACACCTTC. Amino acid sequence: CASSESLPAGGYTF.

This chain connects TRBV2 to TRBJ2-2, with a possible D match to TRBD2 (5 bases). V was pared by 7 bases and J by 3 bases, with 15 bases between. The CDR3 has 15 amino acids. CDR1 and CDR2 from the germline V gene are SNHLY and FYNNEI. CDR3 bases: TGTGCCAGCAAATACCAGGCGGGCGACACCGGGGAGCTGTTTTTT. Translated: CASKYQAGDTGELFF.

The V and J genes are TRBV14 and TRBJ2-1, with D possibly matching TRBD2 (6 bases). The CDR3 is made up of 16 amino acids. The V end was cut by 1 base, the J end by 7 bases, with 17 bases between. Per germline, CDR1 SGHDN and CDR2 FVKESK. CDR3 loop: CASSQAGVVTLNEQFF. CDR3 coding DNA: TGTGCCAGCAGCCAAGCGGGAGTAGTAACCTTAAATGAGCAGTTCTTC.

The V call is TRBV7-2, the J call TRBJ2-5; 8 bases match TRBD1. CDR1 is SGHTA and CDR2 is FQGNSA in the germline V gene. J lost 2 bases, V lost 4 bases, and 9 bases had no gene match. This CDR3 spans 16 amino acids. The CDR3 DNA sequence: TGTGCCAGCAGCTCAACCCGGGACAGGACGCAAGAGACCCAGTACTTC. This translates into CASSSTRDRTQETQYF.

A single count supports this clone. The chain combines TRBV12-5 with TRBJ1-5; D not resolved. From germline, CDR1 is LGHNT and CDR2 FRNRAP. The CDR3 consists of 11 residues. Trimming removed 2 bases from V and 13 bases from J, with 9 bases in between. The CDR3 region has the DNA TGTGCTAGTGGTTTGAGCGCCTTTCAGCATTTT. It codes for CASGLSAFQHF.

The rearrangement links TRBV7-9 to TRBJ2-1, with 11 positions matching TRBD2. J lost 7 bases, V lost 5 bases, and 13 bases had no gene match. Germline assignment: CDR1 SEHNR and CDR2 FQNEAQ (reference sequence). This CDR3 contains 17 residues. The DNA of the CDR3 is TGTGCCAGCAGCCTCGGCCAACTAGCGGGAGTGGGGAATGAGCAGTTCTTC. This sequence encodes CASSLGQLAGVGNEQFF.

The V and J genes are TRBV7-9 and TRBJ2-7, with 8 bases that match TRBD1. CDR3 size: 15 residues. The trim removed 4 bases at V and 12 bases at J, leaving 17 bases unmatched. From germline, CDR1 is SEHNR and CDR2 FQNEAQ (reference sequence). This chain's CDR3 is CASSSPGQGTTSMYF. CDR3 sequence (DNA): TGTGCCAGCAGCTCCCCCGGACAGGGAACTACGAGTATGTACTTC.

V usage is TRBV28 and J usage is TRBJ2-7, with D possibly matching TRBD2 (5 bases). Germline V gene data show CDR1 as MDHEN and CDR2 as SYDVKM. V lost 6 bases, J lost 1 base, and 10 bases lay in between. The CDR3 is made up of 13 amino acids. The CDR3 DNA reads TGTGCCAGCAGACGGGGAGTTTCCTACGAGCAGTACTTC. As protein: CASRRGVSYEQYF.

This chain uses TRBV6-1 with TRBJ2-1; perhaps D is TRBD1 or TRBD2 (5 bases each). Trimming cost V 4 bases and J 10 bases, with 20 bases left between them. Germline V gene lookup returns CDR1 MNHNS and CDR2 SASEGT. The CDR3 totals 15 residues. The CDR3 sequence: CASSGTTGTPGEQFF. As DNA, the CDR3 is TGTGCCAGCAGTGGGACCACCGGGACCCCGGGGGAGCAGTTCTTC.

V is TRBV19 and J is TRBJ1-4, with D uncertain. Germline V gene lookup returns CDR1 LNHDA and CDR2 SQIVND (reference sequence). Trimming stripped 5 bases from V and 7 bases from J, with 8 bases between. CDR3 length: 12 amino acids. The CDR3 bases are TGTGCCAGTAGTCCCCCCCTTGAAAAACTGTTTTTT. It is translated as CASSPPLEKLFF.

The V call is TRBV18, the J call TRBJ1-2; the D is unclear. Per the germline V gene, CDR1 is KGHSH and CDR2 is LQKENI. V was pared by 3 bases and J by 4 bases, with 9 bases between. This CDR3 contains 13 residues. The CDR3 reads CASSPDPLYGYTF. The CDR3 nucleotides are TGTGCCAGCTCACCGGACCCACTCTATGGCTACACCTTC.

The chain recombines TRBV7-8 with TRBJ2-3, with D uncertain. Germline CDR1 is SGHVS and CDR2 is FQNEAQ. Trimming removed 6 bases from V and 6 bases from J, with 13 bases in between. The CDR3 totals 13 residues. In DNA form, the CDR3 reads TGTGCCAGCAGATCCGCCCCTGGGGATACGCAGTATTTT. Amino acid sequence: CASRSAPGDTQYF. Filled out from reference TRBV7-8 and TRBJ2-3, the complete variable domain reads GAGVSQSPRYKVAKRGQDVALRCDPISGHVSLFWYQQALGQGPEFLTYFQNEAQLDKSGLPSDRFFAERPEGSVSTLKIQRTQQEDSAVYLCASRSAPGDTQYFGPGTRLTVL.

The chain links TRBV27 to TRBJ2-7; a weak D match, TRBD2 (6 bases). The germline V gene has CDR1 MNHEY and CDR2 SMNVEV (reference sequence). The CDR3 runs to 13 residues. V dropped 6 bases and J dropped 2 bases, with 11 bases sitting between them. CDR3 in DNA: TGTGCCAGCAGCCCGGGAGTTACCTACGAGCAGTACTTC. It codes for CASSPGVTYEQYF.

This sequence joins TRBV15 and TRBJ2-2; D unclear. This CDR3 region has 14 residues. The V and J ends lost 3 bases and 6 bases respectively, with 11 bases between them. Germline CDR1 reads LNHNV; CDR2 reads YYDKDF (reference sequence). The CDR3 reads CATSRARDAGELFF. DNA of the CDR3: TGTGCCACCAGCAGGGCAAGAGATGCCGGGGAGCTGTTTTTT.

V and J are TRBV7-6 and TRBJ2-3, with D possibly being TRBD2 (6 bases). Germline values: CDR1 SGHVS, CDR2 FNYEAQ. This CDR3 contains 14 residues. The ends were cut back, 1 base at V and 4 bases at J, with 9 bases in the middle. The CDR3 reads CASSLVGGADTQYF. For the CDR3, the DNA is TGTGCCAGCAGCTTAGTCGGCGGGGCAGATACGCAGTATTTT.

The chain recombines TRBV4-2 with TRBJ1-2; TRBD1 agrees at 10 bases. V gave up 1 base and J gave up 2 bases; unmatched junction bases: 7. This CDR3 comprises 17 residues. Germline CDR1 is LGHNA and CDR2 is YNFKEQ. This CDR3 reads CASSQAGQGLQNYGYTF. CDR3 in DNA: TGTGCCAGCAGCCAAGCGGGACAGGGGCTTCAAAACTATGGCTACACCTTC.

This clone was found once. This sequence joins TRBV7-2 and TRBJ2-7, with 11 bases matching TRBD2. CDR3 length equals 15 residues. Germline V gene data show CDR1 as SGHTA and CDR2 as FQGNSA. J was trimmed by 1 base and V by 6 bases; bases with no gene match: 5. The CDR3 is CASRERLAGSYEQYF. The CDR3 DNA sequence: TGTGCCAGCAGGGAACGACTAGCGGGATCCTACGAGCAGTACTTC.

V usage is TRBV4-3 and J usage is TRBJ2-3; either TRBD1 or TRBD2 may fit D (5 bases each). CDR3 length equals 20 residues. The V and J ends lost 0 bases and 0 bases respectively, with 22 bases between them. Germline lookup yields CDR1 LGHNA and CDR2 YSLEER. CDR3: CASSQESRIRGTESTDTQYF. The CDR3 DNA follows: TGCGCCAGCAGCCAAGAATCCCGGATCCGAGGGACGGAAAGCACAGATACGCAGTATTTT.

This sequence joins TRBV27 and TRBJ2-1; tentative D call: TRBD2 (6 bases). Trimming removed 2 bases at V and 3 bases at J, with 11 bases between. Per the germline V gene, CDR1 is MNHEY and CDR2 is SMNVEV (reference sequence). This CDR3 comprises 15 residues. CDR3 nucleotides: TGTGCCAGCAGTTTAAATCGGGGGATCTACAATGAGCAGTTCTTC. It is translated as CASSLNRGIYNEQFF.

This clone came up a few times. This chain uses TRBV10-1 with TRBJ1-1; TRBD1 is a possible D gene (5 bases). The CDR3 contains 13 residues. Deletions cut 3 bases from V and 10 bases from J, with 15 bases between. CDR1 is WNHNN, CDR2 SYGVQD, per germline (reference sequence). The CDR3 loop reads CASSEGQGLTAFF. The CDR3 DNA follows: TGCGCCAGCAGTGAAGGGCAGGGTTTAACAGCTTTCTTT.

This clone was picked up one time. The rearrangement joins TRBV19 to TRBJ2-1; D possibly uses TRBD1 or TRBD2 (5 bases each). V was clipped by 2 bases and J by 7 bases, with 9 bases between them. The CDR3 is 13 amino acids. The germline V gene has CDR1 LNHDA and CDR2 SQIVND (reference sequence). CDR3 amino acids: CASSIRGRNEQFF. CDR3 nucleotides: TGTGCCAGTAGTATAAGGGGACGGAATGAGCAGTTCTTC.